These 2 T cell receptor beta chains originate from one sample sequenced in a study of T cell responses to AZD1222 COVID-19 vaccine. Using immunoSEQ multiplex PCR, the repertoire was profiled, and TCRdb retains in-frame clones only, with some absent. The sample yields about 140,000 clones, approximately 85% seen once. The sequencing here drew on peripheral blood, taken on day 0 of AZD1222 vaccination. The source of these receptors is an adult in good health.

The chain has TRBV28 and TRBJ1-2, with D tentatively TRBD1 (5 bases). The germline V and J ends were trimmed by 2 bases and 12 bases, with 16 bases remaining between them. CDR3 length: 13 amino acids. Germline V gene lookup returns CDR1 MDHEN and CDR2 SYDVKM. In DNA, the CDR3 is TGTGCCAGCAGTTTAGTTCAGGGCAGGCTCAACACCTTC. Translated, it gives CASSLVQGRLNTF.

The sample holds one count of this clone. The CDR3, as DNA: TGTGCCAGCAGCCCCGTTGGGGGGGCTTTAGAGACCCAGTACTTC. It specifies CASSPVGGALETQYF. V usage is TRBV5-4 and J usage is TRBJ2-5; tentative D call: TRBD2 (7 bases). Trimming removed 4 bases from V and 4 bases from J, with 17 bases in between. CDR1 is SGHNT, CDR2 YYREEE, per germline (reference sequence). CDR3 length equals 15 residues.